The table lists the clone carrying this TCR beta chain with a count of one. Its matching antigen is unknown. The data were taken from a study of CD8 T cells in ankylosing spondylitis. By quantitative 5'-RACE with molecular barcodes, the TCR beta libraries were made. Each CDR3 protein gets one entry after TCRdb re-called the 5' RACE reads with MiXCR. Of more than 150,000 distinct CDR3 sequences in the sample, around a sixth were seen once. CDR1 and CDR2 from the germline V gene are KGHSH and LQKENI. CDR3 length: 16 residues. J lost 7 bases, V lost 0 bases, and 4 bases had no gene match. Study-level results: Reportedly, significant enrichment of disease-linked clones occurred in matched ankylosing spondylitis synovial fluid. Ankylosing spondylitis blood appeared to carry a characteristic TCR beta motif of roughly 8 highly homologous variants. Reports of some motif variants in reactive arthritis synovial fluid and blood predate this one.

The receptor comes from a male donor under 35 with ankylosing spondylitis or in good health (not recorded which). This chain links TRBV18 with TRBJ2-1; 12 bases fit TRBD1. What was sequenced was blood, either unsorted or a sorted T cell fraction (not recorded which). The CDR3 DNA reads as TGTGCCAGCTCACCACCAGGGACAGGGGGCATGAATGAGCAGTTCTTC. Protein sequence: CASSPPGTGGMNEQFF.